This T cell receptor (beta chain) comes out of a study of molecular identifiers for immune sequencing clone quantification (dated by TCRdb to the late 2010s). Some background on the complete study: For a replicate experiment, RNA from approximately 20,000 or 100,000 naive CD8 T cells was divided into five aliquots, of which four were sequenced. CD8 T cells were used in a methods study to benchmark molecular-identifier clustering-based TCR repertoire sequencing (MIDCIRS) and TCR RNA copy counting. General findings and caveats noted by the study authors: In CMV-specific effector cells, clones with more than 20 RNA copies accounted for over 97% of molecules, whereas in naive cells such clones accounted for under 1%. When barcode sub-clustering was omitted, TCR diversity was inflated by chimeric consensus sequences, with chimeras reaching as high as 47%. Highly expanded clone sizes could be underestimated if identical TCR molecules share a barcode. Naive libraries contained spiked-in Jurkat TCR RNA (around eleven copies' worth), which is not part of the donor repertoire. Spiked-in Jurkat TCR RNA equal to a single cell's worth was reported to be detectable even within 1,100,000 naive CD8 T cells. Approximately 2.7 recovered TCR RNA copies per cell were obtained by modeling, versus around 9.8 by digital PCR, implying a capture efficiency of about 30%.

Libraries came from PCR. Sequencer: Illumina HiSeq 4000. Bulk TCR libraries were made following a previously described method, with the TCR primers given in Table S5. Purification of total RNA was performed with the Qiagen AllPrep DNA/RNA kit. Before analysis, reads from multiple sequencing runs of one library were combined. The study's processing was this. Only reads with exact TCR constant sequence were kept, trimmed to 150 nt, and grouped by their 12-nt molecular barcodes. Within each barcode group, reads were sub-clustered at a 15% Levenshtein threshold, and quality-weighted consensus sequences were built per RNA molecule. Non-functional sequences were discarded, and so were lower-count sequences lying one edit away from another sequence. On the basis of fitting two negative binomial distributions, barcode sub-clusters with fewer than 20% of the maximum read count were discarded. TCRdb's own reprocessing of the public reads used fastp at Q25 and MiXCR and kept productive beta chains. Duplicate CDR3 protein sequences are folded into a single record with the most common DNA and genes. None of the V and J calls come from the authors' own analysis; TCRdb made them. This sample comprises around 470,000 distinct CDR3 sequences, about 21% of them detected only once. The ten largest clones add up to about 0.8% of the sample.

Libraries of naive CD8 T cells were built from about 20,000 to 1,000,000 sorted cells, with 10%, 30% or 50% of the purified RNA used. Naive CD8 T cells were FACS-sorted as CD8+CD4-CCR7+CD45RA+ on a BD FACSAria II into RLT Plus buffer. To test detection sensitivity, Jurkat RNA equal to ten TCR copies was added to samples of 20,000-1,000,000 naive CD8 T cells. Enrichment of CD8 T cells was done with RosetteSep CD8+ T Cell Enrichment Cocktail plus Ficoll-Paque, and ACK red cell lysis came afterward. In the case of this clonotype: This clone's antigen is unknown. The input lacks base qualities; no much larger clone sits a single base away.

CDR1 is given as ENHRY and CDR2 as SYGVKD, both from the germline V gene. Germline trimming: 3 bases from V, 10 bases from J; junction bases outside gene matches: 8. Spanning cysteine to phenylalanine, the CDR3 consists of 14 amino acids. Of the read, only the CDR3 DNA is kept; its 42 bases are in frame from base 1. The sequence was collected from a human donor in good health. Some libraries in this study had Jurkat cell RNA spiked in. Material for sequencing was naive CD8+ T cells from blood, with Jurkat cell RNA spiked in. The cell subset or site label on this specimen signifies: FACS-sorted CD8+CD4-CCR7+CD45RA+ naive T cells. The sequence joins TRBV10-3 to TRBJ2-2, with 7 bases matching TRBD1. CDR3 sequence: CAISDGTESEELFF. The DNA sequence reads TGTGCCATCAGTGACGGGACAGAGAGCGAGGAGCTGTTTTTT.